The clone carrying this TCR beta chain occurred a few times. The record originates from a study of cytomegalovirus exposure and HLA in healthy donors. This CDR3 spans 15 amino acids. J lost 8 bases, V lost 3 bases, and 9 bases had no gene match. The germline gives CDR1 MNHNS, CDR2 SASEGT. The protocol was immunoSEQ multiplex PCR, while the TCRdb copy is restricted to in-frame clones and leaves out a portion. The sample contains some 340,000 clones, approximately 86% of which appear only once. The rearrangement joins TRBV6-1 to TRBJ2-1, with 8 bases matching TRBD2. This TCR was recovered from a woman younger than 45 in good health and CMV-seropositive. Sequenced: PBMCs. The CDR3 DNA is TGTGCCAGCAGTGATCCGGGACTAGGGGACTATGAGCAGTTCTTC. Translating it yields CASSDPGLGDYEQFF.